The 4 T cell receptor beta chains presented below share a single source sample, sequenced in a study of response to subunit inactivated influenza vaccine. TCRdb passed the RT-PCR reads through MiXCR, listing each CDR3 protein once. In the table there are about 700,000 distinct CDR3 sequences, around 13% of which are singletons. This sample comprised PBMCs from blood, obtained 14 days before vaccination. These receptors were obtained from a man aged 45-65 years who received an inactivated influenza vaccine.

This clonotype has only a few counts. The gene calls are TRBV5-1 and TRBJ2-3; 9 positions agree with TRBD1. After removal of 4 bases from V and 7 bases from J, the junction contained 7 bases not matched to a gene. From germline, CDR1 is SGHRS and CDR2 YFSETQ. The CDR3 length is 14 residues. As DNA, the CDR3 is TGCGCCAGCAGCCCAGGGACAGGGTGGAATACGCAGTATTTT. It translates to CASSPGTGWNTQYF.

This chain joins TRBV27 and TRBJ1-4; TRBD1 might be the D (6 bases). V lost 6 bases and J lost 6, with 20 bases in between. The CDR3 sequence is 16 residues long. Germline-derived CDR1 and CDR2 are MNHEY and SMNVEV (reference sequence). CDR3 DNA sequence: TGTGCCAGCAGGTTTAAAGCACAGGGTATAGATGAAAAACTGTTTTTT. As protein: CASRFKAQGIDEKLFF.

The rearrangement links TRBV7-2 to TRBJ2-1; 9 bases match TRBD1. V lost 6 bases and J lost 0; bases outside the gene matches: 6. Germline V gene lookup returns CDR1 SGHTA and CDR2 FQGNSA. The CDR3 covers 16 residues. The CDR3 reads CASRGQGISSYNEQFF. As DNA, the CDR3 is TGTGCCAGCAGGGGACAGGGAATTAGCTCCTACAATGAGCAGTTCTTC. Filled out from reference TRBV7-2 and TRBJ2-1, the complete variable domain reads GAGVSQSPSNKVTEKGKDVELRCDPISGHTALYWYRQSLGQGLEFLIYFQGNSAPDKSGLPSDRFSAERTGGSVSTLTIQRTQQEDSAVYLCASRGQGISSYNEQFFGPGTRLTVL.

This clonotype was detected a few times. One end of the junction varies from germline; a read error may be responsible. The J gene is TRBJ2-7, the V gene TRBV12-3 or TRBV12-4; the D is unclear. The CDR3 is 15 residues long. DNA for the CDR3: TGTGCCAGCTGTTTGACGCCGGCATGGGGTCACGAGCAGTACTTC. Protein sequence: CASCLTPAWGHEQYF.